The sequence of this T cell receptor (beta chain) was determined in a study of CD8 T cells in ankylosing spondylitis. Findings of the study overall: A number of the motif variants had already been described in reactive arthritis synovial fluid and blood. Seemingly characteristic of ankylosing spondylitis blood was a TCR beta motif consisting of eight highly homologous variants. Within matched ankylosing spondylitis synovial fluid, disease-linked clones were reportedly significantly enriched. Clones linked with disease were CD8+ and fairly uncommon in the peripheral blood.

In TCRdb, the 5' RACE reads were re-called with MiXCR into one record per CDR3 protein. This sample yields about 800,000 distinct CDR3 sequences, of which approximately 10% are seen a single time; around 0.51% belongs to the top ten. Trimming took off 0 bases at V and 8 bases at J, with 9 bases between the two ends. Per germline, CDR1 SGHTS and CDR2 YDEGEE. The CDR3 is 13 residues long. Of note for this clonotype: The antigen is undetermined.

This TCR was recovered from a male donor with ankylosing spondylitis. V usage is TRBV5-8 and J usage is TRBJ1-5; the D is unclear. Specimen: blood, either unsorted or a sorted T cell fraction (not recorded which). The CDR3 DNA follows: TGTGCCAGCAGCTTGGGGTTCAAGAAGCCCCAGCATTTT. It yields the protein CASSLGFKKPQHF.